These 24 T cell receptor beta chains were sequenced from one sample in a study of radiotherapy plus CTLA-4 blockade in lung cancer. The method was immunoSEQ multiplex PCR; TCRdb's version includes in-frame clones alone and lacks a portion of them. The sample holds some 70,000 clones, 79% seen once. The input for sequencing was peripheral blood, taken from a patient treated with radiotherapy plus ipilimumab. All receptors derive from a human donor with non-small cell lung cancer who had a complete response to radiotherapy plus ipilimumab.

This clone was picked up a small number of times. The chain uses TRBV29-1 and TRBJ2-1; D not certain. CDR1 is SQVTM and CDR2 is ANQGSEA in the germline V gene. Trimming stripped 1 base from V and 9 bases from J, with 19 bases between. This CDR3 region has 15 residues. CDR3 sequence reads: CSVEVAPTVGAEQFF. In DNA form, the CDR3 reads TGCAGCGTTGAAGTCGCGCCTACCGTCGGTGCTGAGCAGTTCTTC.

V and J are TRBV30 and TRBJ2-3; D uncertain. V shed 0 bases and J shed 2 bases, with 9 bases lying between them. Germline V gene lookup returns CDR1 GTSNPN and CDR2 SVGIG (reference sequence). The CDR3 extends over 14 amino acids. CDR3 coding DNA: TGTGCCTGGAGTGTAAGTTACTCCACAGATACGCAGTATTTT. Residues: CAWSVSYSTDTQYF. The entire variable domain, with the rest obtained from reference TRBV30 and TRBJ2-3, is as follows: SQTIHQWPATLVQPVGSPLSLECTVEGTSNPNLYWYRQAAGRGLQLLFYSVGIGQISSEVPQNLSASRPQDRQFILSSKKLLLSDSGFYLCAWSVSYSTDTQYFGPGTRLTVL.

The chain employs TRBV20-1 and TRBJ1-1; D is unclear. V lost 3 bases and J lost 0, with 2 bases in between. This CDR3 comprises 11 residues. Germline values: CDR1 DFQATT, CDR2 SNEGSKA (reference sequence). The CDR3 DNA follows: TGCAGTGCTAGTATGAACACTGAAGCTTTCTTT. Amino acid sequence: CSASMNTEAFF.

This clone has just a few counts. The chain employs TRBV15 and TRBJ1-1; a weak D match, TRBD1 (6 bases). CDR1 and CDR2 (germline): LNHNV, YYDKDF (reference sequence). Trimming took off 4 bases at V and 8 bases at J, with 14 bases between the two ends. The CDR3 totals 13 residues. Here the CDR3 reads CATSILQGAEAFF. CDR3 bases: TGTGCCACCAGCATACTACAGGGAGCCGAAGCTTTCTTT.

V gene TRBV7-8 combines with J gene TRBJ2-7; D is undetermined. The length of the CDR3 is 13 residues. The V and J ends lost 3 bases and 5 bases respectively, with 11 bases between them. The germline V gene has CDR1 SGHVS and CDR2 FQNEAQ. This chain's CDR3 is CASSFASGNEQYV. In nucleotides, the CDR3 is TGTGCCAGCAGCTTTGCGAGTGGGAACGAGCAGTACGTC.

CDR3 region: CSATPGDGYTF. The CDR3 bases are TGCAGTGCTACCCCTGGGGATGGCTACACCTTC. The chain has TRBV20-1 and TRBJ1-2; D is ambiguous. The CDR3 contains 11 residues. Trimming pared 4 bases from V and 6 bases from J, leaving 9 bases between. Germline V lookup: CDR1 DFQATT, CDR2 SNEGSKA (reference sequence).

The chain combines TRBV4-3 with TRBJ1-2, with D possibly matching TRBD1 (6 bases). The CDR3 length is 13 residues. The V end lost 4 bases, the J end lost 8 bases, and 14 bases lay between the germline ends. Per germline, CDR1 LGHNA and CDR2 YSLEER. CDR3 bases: TGCGCCAGCAGCCGATGGGCAGGGGACGGCTACACCTTC. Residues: CASSRWAGDGYTF.

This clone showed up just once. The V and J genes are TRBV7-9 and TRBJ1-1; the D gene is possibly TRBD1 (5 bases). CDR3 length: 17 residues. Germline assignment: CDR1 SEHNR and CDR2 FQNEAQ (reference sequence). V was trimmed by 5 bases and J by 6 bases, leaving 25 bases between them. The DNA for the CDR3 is TGTGCCAGCAGCCGACAGTATACTAGTTGGGGTGAGGCTGAAGCTTTCTTT. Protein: CASSRQYTSWGEAEAFF.

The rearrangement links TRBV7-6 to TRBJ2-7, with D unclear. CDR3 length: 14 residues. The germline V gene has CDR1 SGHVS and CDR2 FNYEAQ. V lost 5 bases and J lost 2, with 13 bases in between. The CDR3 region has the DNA TGTGCCAGCAGCCCCGGGTCCTCACCCTACGAGCAGTACTTC. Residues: CASSPGSSPYEQYF.

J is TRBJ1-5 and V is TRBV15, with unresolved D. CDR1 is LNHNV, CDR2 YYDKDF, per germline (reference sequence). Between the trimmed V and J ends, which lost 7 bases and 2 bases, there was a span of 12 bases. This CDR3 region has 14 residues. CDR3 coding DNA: TGTGCCACCAAGGTTTCCGGGGGCAATCAGCCCCAGCATTTT. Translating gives CATKVSGGNQPQHF.

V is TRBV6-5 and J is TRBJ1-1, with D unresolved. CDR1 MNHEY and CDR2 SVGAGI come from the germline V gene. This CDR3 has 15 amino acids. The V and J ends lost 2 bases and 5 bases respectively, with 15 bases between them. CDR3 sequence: CASSYGIGSGTEAFF. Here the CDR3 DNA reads TGTGCCAGCAGTTACGGGATTGGGTCAGGTACTGAAGCTTTCTTT.

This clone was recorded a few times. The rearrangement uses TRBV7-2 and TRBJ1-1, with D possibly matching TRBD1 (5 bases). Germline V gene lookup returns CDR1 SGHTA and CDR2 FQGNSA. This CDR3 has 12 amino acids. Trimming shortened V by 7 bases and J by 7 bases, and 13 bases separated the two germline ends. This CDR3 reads CASIIDSDEAFF. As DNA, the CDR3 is TGTGCCAGCATCATCGACAGTGATGAAGCTTTCTTT. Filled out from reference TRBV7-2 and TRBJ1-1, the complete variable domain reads GAGVSQSPSNKVTEKGKDVELRCDPISGHTALYWYRQSLGQGLEFLIYFQGNSAPDKSGLPSDRFSAERTGGSVSTLTIQRTQQEDSAVYLCASIIDSDEAFFGQGTRLTVV.

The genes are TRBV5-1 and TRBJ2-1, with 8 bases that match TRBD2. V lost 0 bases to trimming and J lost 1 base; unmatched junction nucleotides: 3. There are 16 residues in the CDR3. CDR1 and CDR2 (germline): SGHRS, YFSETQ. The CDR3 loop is CASSLDPSGSYNEQFF. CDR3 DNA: TGCGCCAGCAGCTTGGATCCTAGCGGGTCCTACAATGAGCAGTTCTTC.

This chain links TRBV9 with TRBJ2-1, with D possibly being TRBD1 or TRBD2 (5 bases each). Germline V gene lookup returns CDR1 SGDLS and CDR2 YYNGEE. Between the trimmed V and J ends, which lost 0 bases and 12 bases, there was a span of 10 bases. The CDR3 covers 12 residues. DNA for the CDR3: TGTGCCAGCAGCGTAGCTCTTGGGGGGCAGTTCTTC. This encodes CASSVALGGQFF.

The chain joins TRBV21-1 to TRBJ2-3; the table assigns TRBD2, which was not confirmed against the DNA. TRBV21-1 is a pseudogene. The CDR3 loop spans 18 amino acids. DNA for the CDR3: TGTGCCAGCAGCAAAGCGCGACTAGCGGGAGTATTCAAAGATACGCAGTATTTT. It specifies CASSKARLAGVFKDTQYF.

The CDR3 protein is CASSPFPRGREETQYF. The CDR3 region has the DNA TGTGCCAGCAGCCCCTTTCCCCGAGGACGGGAAGAGACCCAGTACTTC. The chain carries TRBV7-2 and TRBJ2-5, with no clear D. Germline loops: CDR1 SGHTA, CDR2 FQGNSA. CDR3 length: 16 amino acids. Trimming left V 5 bases short and J 3 bases short, with 19 bases between.

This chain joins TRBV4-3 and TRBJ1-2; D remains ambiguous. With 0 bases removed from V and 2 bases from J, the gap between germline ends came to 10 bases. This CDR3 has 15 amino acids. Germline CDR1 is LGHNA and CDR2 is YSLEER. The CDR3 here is CASSQDRRTNYGYTF. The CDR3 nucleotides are TGCGCCAGCAGCCAAGATCGGCGGACGAACTATGGCTACACCTTC.

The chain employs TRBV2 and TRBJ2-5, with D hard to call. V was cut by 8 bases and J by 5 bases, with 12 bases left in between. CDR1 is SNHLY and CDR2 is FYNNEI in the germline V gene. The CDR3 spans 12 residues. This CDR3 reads CASRRPGETQYF. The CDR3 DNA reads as TGTGCCAGCCGACGACCTGGGGAGACCCAGTACTTC. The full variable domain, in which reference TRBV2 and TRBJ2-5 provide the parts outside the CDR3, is EPEVTQTPSHQVTQMGQEVILRCVPISNHLYFYWYRQILGQKVEFLVSFYNNEISEKSEIFDDQFSVERPDGSNFTLKIRSTKLEDSAMYFCASRRPGETQYFGPGTRLLVL.

CDR3 bases: TGTGCCAGCAGCCCTCAAGACAGGGATGACTCCGGGGAGCTGTTTTTT. It is translated as CASSPQDRDDSGELFF. The chain is built from TRBV11-2 and TRBJ2-2, with TRBD1 matching 7 bases. Germline assignment: CDR1 SGHAT and CDR2 FQNNGV. CDR3 length equals 16 residues. J lost 6 bases, V lost 5 bases, and 12 bases had no gene match.

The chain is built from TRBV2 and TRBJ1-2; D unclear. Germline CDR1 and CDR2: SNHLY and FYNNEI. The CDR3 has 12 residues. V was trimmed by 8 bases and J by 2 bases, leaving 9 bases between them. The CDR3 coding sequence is TGTGCCAGCGCGAAGGAGAACTATGGCTACACCTTC. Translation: CASAKENYGYTF.

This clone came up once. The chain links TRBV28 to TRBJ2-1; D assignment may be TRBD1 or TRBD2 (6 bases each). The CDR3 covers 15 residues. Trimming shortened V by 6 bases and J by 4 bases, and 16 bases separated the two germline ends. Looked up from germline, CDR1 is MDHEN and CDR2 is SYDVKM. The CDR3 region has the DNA TGTGCCAGCAGAGACCATGGGGGGCGGTACAATGAGCAGTTCTTC. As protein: CASRDHGGRYNEQFF. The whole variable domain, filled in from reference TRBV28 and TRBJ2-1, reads DVKVTQSSRYLVKRTGEKVFLECVQDMDHENMFWYRQDPGLGLRLIYFSYDVKMKEKGDIPEGYSVSREKKERFSLILESASTNQTSMYLCASRDHGGRYNEQFFGPGTRLTVL.

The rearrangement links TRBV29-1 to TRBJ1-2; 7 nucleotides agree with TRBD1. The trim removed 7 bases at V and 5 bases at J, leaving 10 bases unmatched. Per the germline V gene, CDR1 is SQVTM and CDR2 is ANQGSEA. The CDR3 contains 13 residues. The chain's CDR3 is CSGWDSEIYGYTF. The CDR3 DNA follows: TGCAGCGGGTGGGACAGTGAGATTTATGGCTACACCTTC.

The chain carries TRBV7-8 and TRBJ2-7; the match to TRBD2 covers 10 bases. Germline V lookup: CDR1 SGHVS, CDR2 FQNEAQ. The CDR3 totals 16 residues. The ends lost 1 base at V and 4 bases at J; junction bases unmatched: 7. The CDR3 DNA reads TGTGCCAGCAGCTTAGGAGACCGGACTAGCGGTTACGAGCAGTACTTC. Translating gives CASSLGDRTSGYEQYF.

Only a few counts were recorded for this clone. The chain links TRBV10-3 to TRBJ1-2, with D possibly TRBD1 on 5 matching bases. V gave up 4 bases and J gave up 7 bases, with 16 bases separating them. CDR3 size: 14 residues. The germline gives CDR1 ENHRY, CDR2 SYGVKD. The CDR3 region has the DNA TGTGCCATCAGTGGCGGCAGGGACGCCAGTGGCTACACCTTC. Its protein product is CAISGGRDASGYTF.